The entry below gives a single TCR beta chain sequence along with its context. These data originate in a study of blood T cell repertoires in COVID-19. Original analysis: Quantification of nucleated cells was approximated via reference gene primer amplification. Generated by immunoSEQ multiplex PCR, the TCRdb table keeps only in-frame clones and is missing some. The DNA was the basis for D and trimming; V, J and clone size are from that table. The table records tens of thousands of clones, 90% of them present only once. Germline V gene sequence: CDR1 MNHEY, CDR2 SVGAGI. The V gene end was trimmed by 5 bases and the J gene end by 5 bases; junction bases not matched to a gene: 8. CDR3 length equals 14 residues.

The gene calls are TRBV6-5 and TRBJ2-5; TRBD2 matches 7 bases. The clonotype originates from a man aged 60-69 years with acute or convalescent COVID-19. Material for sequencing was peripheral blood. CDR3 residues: CASSPGLVVETQYF. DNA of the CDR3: TGTGCCAGCAGTCCCGGACTAGTGGTGGAGACCCAGTACTTC.